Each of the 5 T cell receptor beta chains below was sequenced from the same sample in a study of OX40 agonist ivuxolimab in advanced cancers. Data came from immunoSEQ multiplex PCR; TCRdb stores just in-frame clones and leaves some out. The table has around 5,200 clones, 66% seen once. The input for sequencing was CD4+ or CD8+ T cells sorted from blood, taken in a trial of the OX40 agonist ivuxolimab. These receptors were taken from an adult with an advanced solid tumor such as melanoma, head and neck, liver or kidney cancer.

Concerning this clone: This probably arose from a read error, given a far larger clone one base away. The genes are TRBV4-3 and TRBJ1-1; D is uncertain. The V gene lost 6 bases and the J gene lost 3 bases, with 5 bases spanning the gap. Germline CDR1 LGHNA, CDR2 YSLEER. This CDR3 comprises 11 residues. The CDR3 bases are TGCGCCAGCAGGCTATACACTGAAGCTTTCTTT. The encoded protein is CASRLYTEAFF.

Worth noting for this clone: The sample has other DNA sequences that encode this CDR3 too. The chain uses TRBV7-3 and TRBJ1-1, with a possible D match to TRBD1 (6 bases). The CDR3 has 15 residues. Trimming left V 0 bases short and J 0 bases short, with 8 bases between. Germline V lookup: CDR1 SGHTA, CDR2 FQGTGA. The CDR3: CASSLTGGLNTEAFF. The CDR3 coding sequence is TGTGCCAGCAGCTTAACAGGGGGGCTGAACACTGAAGCTTTCTTT.

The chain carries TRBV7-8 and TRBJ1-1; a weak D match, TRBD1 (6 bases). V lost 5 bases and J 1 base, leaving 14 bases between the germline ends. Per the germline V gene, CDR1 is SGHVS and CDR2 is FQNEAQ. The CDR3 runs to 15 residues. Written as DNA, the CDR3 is TGTGCCAGCAGCCCTCGACAGGCGTCGAACACTGAAGCTTTCTTT. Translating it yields CASSPRQASNTEAFF.

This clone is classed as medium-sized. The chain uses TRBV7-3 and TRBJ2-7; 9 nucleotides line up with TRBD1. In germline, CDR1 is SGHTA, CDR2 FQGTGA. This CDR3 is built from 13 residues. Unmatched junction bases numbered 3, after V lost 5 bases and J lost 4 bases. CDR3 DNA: TGTGCCAGCAGCATGGACAGGGGTTACGAGCAGTACTTC. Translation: CASSMDRGYEQYF.

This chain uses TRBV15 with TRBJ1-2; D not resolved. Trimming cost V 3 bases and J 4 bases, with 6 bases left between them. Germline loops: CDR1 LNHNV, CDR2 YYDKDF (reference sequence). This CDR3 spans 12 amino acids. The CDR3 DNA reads TGTGCCACCAGCAGCGGGGTCTATGGCTACACCTTC. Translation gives CATSSGVYGYTF.